This T cell receptor beta chain stems from a study of T cell responses to AZD1222 COVID-19 vaccine. The study's findings and limits: The donor cohort was predominantly white British with a female majority, and clonal diversity may have been underestimated.

Notes on this clone: As yet, its antigen is unknown.

V lost 0 bases and J lost 4, with 9 bases in between. Germline CDR1 reads MNHEY; CDR2 reads SVGAGI. CDR3 length: 14 amino acids. Sequenced by immunoSEQ multiplex PCR; TCRdb stores in-frame clones only, minus some. The data hold approximately 130,000 clones, with approximately 93% observed a single time. Sequenced material: peripheral blood, taken on day 0 of AZD1222 vaccination. The sequence was collected from an adult in good health. The chain uses TRBV6-5 and TRBJ1-1, with D maybe TRBD1 (6 bases). The CDR3 region is CASSYSGGTTEAFF. CDR3 DNA: TGTGCCAGCAGTTACTCAGGGGGTACCACTGAAGCTTTCTTT.